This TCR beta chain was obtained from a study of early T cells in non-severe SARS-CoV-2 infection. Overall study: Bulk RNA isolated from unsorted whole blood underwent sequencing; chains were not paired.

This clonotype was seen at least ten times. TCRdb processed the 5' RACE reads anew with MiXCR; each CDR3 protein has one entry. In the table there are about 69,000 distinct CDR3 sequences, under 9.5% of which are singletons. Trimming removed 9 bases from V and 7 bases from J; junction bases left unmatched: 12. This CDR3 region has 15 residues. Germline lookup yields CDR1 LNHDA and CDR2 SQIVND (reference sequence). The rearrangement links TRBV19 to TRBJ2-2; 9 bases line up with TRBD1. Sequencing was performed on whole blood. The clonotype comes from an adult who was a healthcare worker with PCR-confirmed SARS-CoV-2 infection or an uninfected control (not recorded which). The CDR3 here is CASCFTRDRVGELFF. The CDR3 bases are TGTGCCAGCTGCTTCACTCGGGACAGGGTCGGGGAGCTGTTTTTT.